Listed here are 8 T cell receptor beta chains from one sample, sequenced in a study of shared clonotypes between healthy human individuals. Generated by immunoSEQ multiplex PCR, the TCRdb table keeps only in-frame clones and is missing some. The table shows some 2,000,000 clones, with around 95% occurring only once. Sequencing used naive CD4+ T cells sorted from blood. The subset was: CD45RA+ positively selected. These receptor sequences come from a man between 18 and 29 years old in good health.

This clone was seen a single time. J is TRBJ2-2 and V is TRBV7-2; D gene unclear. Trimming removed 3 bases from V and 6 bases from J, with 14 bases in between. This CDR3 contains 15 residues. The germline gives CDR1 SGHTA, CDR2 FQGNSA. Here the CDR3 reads CASSFRMNYAGELFF. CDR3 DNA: TGTGCCAGCAGCTTCCGGATGAATTACGCCGGGGAGCTGTTTTTT.

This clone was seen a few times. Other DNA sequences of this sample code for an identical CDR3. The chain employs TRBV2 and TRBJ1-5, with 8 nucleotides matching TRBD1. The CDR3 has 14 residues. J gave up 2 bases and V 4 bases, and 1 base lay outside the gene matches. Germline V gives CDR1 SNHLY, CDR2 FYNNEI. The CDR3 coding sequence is TGTGCCAGCAGTGCGACAGGGGGCAATCAGCCCCAGCATTTT. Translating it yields CASSATGGNQPQHF.

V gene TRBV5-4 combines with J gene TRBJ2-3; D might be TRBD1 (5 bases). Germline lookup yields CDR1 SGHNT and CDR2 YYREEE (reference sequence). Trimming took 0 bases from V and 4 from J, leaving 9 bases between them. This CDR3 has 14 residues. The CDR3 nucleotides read TGTGCCAGCAGCTTGGAGGGGCGCCCAGATACGCAGTATTTT. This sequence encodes CASSLEGRPDTQYF.

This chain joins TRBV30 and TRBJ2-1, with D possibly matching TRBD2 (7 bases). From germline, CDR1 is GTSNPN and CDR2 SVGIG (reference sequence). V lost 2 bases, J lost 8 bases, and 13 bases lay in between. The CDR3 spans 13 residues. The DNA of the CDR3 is TGTGCCTGGAGTAGGGGGGGTGGCGATGAGCAGTTCTTC. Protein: CAWSRGGGDEQFF.

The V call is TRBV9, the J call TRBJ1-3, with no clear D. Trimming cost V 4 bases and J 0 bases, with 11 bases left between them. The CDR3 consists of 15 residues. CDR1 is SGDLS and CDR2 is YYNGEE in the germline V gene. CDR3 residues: CASSPHLSSGNTIYF. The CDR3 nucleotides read TGTGCCAGCAGCCCCCATTTGAGCTCTGGAAACACCATATATTTT.

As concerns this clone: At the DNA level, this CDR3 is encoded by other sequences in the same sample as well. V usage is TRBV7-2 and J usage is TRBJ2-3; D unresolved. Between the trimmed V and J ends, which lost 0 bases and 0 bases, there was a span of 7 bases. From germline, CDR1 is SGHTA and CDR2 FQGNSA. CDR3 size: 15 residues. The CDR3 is CASSLALASTDTQYF. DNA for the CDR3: TGTGCCAGCAGCTTAGCGCTCGCGAGCACAGATACGCAGTATTTT.

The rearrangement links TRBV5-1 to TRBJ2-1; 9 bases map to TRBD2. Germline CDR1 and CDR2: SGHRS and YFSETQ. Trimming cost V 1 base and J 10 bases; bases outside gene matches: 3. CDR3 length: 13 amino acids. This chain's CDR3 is CASSLRLAGEQFF. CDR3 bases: TGCGCCAGCAGCTTGAGGCTAGCGGGGGAGCAGTTCTTC.

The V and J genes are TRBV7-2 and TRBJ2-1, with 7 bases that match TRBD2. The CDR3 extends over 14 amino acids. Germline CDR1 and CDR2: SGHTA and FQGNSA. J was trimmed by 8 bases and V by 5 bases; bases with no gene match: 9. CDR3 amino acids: CASSQARTRDEQFF. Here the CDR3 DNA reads TGTGCCAGCAGCCAAGCCCGGACTAGGGATGAGCAGTTCTTC.